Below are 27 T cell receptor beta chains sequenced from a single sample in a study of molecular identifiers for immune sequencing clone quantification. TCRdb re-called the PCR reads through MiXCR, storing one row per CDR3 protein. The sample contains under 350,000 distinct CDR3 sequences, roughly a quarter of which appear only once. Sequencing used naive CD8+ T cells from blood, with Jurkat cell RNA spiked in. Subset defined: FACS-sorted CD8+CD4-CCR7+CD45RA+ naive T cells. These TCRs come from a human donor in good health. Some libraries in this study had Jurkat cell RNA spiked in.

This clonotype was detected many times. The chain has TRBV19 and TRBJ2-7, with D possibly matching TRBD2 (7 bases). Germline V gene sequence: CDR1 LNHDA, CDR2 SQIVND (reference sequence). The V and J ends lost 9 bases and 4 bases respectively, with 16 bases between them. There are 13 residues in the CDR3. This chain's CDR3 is CASGLGGQYEQYF. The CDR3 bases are TGTGCCAGCGGACTAGGGGGTCAATACGAGCAGTACTTC.

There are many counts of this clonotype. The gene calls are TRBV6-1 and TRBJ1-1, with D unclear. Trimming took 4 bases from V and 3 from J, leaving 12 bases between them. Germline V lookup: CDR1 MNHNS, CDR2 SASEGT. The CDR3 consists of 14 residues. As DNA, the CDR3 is TGTGCCAGCAGTGGAGCTAGAGACTACACTGAAGCTTTCTTT. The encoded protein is CASSGARDYTEAFF.

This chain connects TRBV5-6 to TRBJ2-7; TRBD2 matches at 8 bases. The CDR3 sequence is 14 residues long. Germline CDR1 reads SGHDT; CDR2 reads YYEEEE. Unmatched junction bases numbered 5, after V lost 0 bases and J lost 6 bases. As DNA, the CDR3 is TGTGCCAGCAGCTTGGCGGGAGGGCCTGCCGAGCAGTACTTC. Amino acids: CASSLAGGPAEQYF.

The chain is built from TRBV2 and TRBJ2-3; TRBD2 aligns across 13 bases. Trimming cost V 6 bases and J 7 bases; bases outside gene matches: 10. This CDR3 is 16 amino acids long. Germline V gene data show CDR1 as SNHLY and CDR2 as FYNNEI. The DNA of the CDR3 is TGTGCCAGCAGGGCCGGGACTAGCGGGATCCTCTATACGCAGTATTTT. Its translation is CASRAGTSGILYTQYF. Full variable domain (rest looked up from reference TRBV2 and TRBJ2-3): EPEVTQTPSHQVTQMGQEVILRCVPISNHLYFYWYRQILGQKVEFLVSFYNNEISEKSEIFDDQFSVERPDGSNFTLKIRSTKLEDSAMYFCASRAGTSGILYTQYFGPGTRLTVL.

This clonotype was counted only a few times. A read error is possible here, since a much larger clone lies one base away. CDR3 nucleotides: TGTGCCAGCAGTGCCGGGACTGAAGCTTTCTTT. It codes for CASSAGTEAFF. The rearrangement joins TRBV7-9 to TRBJ1-1, with D uncertain. The CDR3 loop spans 11 amino acids. Trimming cost V 6 bases and J 5 bases, with 7 bases left between them. The germline gives CDR1 SEHNR, CDR2 FQNEAQ (reference sequence).

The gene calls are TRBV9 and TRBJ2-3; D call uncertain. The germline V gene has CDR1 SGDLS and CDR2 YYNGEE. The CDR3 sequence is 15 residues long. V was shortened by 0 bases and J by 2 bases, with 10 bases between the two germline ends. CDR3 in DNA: TGTGCCAGCAGCGTAGGTTCAGAGGACACAGATACGCAGTATTTT. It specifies CASSVGSEDTDTQYF.

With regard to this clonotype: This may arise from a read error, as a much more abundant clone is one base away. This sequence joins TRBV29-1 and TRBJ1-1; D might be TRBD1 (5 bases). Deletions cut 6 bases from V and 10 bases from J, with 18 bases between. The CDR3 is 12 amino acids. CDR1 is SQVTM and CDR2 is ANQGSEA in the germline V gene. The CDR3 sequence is CSVRDPHPGAFF. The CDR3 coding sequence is TGCAGCGTGAGGGACCCTCACCCGGGAGCTTTCTTT.

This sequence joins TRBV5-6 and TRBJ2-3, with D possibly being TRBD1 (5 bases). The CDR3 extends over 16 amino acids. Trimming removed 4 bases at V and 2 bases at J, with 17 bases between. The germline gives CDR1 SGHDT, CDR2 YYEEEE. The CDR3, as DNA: TGTGCCAGCAGCCCTTCGGCAGGGTCGTACACAGATACGCAGTATTTT. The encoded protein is CASSPSAGSYTDTQYF.

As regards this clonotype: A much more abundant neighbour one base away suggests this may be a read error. CDR3 in amino acids: CASSLGQVSYERYF. The CDR3 nucleotides read TGTGCCAGCAGCTTAGGGCAGGTTAGCTACGAGCGGTACTTC. The chain joins TRBV7-6 to TRBJ2-7; D gene uncertain. This CDR3 region has 14 residues. Germline CDR1 and CDR2: SGHVS and FNYEAQ. The whole variable domain, remainder taken from reference TRBV7-6 and TRBJ2-7, is GAGVSQSPRYKVTKRGQDVALRCDPISGHVSLYWYRQALGQGPEFLTYFNYEAQQDKSGLPNDRFSAERPEGSISTLTIQRTEQRDSAMYRCASSLGQVSYERYFGPGTRLTVT.

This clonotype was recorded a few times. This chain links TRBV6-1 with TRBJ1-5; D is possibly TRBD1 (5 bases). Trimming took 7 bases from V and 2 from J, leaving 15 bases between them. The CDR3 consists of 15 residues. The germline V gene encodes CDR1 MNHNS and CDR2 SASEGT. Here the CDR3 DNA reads TGTGCCAGCATGACGGACGGACACGGCAATCAGCCCCAGCATTTT. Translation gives CASMTDGHGNQPQHF.

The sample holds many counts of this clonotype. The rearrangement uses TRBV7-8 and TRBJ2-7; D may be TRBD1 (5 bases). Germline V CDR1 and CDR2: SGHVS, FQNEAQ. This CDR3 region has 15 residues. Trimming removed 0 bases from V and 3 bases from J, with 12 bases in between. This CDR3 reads CASSLAGPGNYEQYF. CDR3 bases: TGTGCCAGCAGCTTAGCGGGGCCAGGGAACTACGAGCAGTACTTC.

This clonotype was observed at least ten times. CDR3 residues: CASSLRTSAYEQYF. CDR3 DNA: TGTGCCAGCAGTCTGCGGACTTCTGCCTACGAGCAGTACTTC. This rearrangement joins TRBV28 to TRBJ2-7; the D gene is possibly TRBD2 (5 bases). The CDR3 contains 14 residues. From germline, CDR1 is MDHEN and CDR2 SYDVKM. Trimming took off 5 bases at V and 2 bases at J, with 13 bases between the two ends.

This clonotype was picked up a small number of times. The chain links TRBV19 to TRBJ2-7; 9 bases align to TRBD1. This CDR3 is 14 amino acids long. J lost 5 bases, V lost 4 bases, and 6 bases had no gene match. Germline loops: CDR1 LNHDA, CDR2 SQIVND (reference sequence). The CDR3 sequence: CASSTGTGLHEQYF. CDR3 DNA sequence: TGTGCCAGTAGTACCGGGACAGGGTTGCACGAGCAGTACTTC.

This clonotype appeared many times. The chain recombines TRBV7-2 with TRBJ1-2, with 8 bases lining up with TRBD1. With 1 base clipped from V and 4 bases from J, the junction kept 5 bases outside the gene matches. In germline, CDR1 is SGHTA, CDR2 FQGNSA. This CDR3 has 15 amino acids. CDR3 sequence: CASSLGTGGGYGYTF. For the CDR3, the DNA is TGTGCCAGCAGCTTAGGTACAGGGGGAGGCTATGGCTACACCTTC.

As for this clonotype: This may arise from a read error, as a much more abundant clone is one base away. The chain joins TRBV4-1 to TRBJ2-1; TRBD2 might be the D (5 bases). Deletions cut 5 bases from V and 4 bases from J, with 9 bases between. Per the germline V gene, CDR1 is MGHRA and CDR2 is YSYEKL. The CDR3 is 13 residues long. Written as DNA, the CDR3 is TGCGCCAGCAGCGACGGGAAATACAATGAGCAGTTCTTC. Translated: CASSDGKYNEQFF.

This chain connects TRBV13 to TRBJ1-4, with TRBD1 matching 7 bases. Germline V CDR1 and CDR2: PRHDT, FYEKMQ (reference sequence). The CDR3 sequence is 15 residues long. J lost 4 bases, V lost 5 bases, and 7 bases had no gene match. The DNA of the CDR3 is TGTGCCAGCAGCCTATCAGGGGGGCTTAATGAAAAACTGTTTTTT. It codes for CASSLSGGLNEKLFF.

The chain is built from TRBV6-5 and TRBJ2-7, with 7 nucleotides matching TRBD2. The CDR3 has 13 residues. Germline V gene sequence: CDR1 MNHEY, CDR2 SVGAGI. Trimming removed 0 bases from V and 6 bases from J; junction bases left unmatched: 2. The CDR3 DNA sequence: TGTGCCAGCAGTTACTCTTCGGGGGGCGAGCAGTACTTC. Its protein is CASSYSSGGEQYF.

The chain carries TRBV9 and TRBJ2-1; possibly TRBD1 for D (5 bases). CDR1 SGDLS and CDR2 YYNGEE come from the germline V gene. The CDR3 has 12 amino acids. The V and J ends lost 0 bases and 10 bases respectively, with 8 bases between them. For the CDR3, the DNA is TGTGCCAGCAGCGTAGGGACACCCGAGCAGTTCTTC. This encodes CASSVGTPEQFF.

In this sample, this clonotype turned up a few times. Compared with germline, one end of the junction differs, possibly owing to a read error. DNA for the CDR3: TGCAGTGCTAGAGGAGGATGGGGGTGGAACTCCTACAAGCAGTACTTC. Residues: CSARGGWGWNSYKQYF. This rearrangement joins TRBV20-1 to TRBJ2-7; tentatively, D is TRBD1 or TRBD2 (5 bases each). CDR3 length equals 16 residues. The germline V gene has CDR1 DFQATT and CDR2 SNEGSKA (reference sequence).

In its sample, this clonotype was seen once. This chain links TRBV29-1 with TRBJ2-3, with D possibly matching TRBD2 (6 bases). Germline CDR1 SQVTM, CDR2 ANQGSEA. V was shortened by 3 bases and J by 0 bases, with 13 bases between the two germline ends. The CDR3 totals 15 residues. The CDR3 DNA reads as TGCAGCGTTGACACCCACGGGGGTAGCACAGATACGCAGTATTTT. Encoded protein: CSVDTHGGSTDTQYF.

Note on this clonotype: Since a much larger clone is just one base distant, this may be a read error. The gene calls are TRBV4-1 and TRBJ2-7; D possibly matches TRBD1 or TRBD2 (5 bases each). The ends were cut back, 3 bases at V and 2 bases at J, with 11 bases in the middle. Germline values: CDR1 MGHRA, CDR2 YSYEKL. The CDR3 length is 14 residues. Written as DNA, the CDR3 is TGCGCCAGCAGCCATGAGAGGGGCACCTACGAGCAGTACTTC. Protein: CASSHERGTYEQYF.

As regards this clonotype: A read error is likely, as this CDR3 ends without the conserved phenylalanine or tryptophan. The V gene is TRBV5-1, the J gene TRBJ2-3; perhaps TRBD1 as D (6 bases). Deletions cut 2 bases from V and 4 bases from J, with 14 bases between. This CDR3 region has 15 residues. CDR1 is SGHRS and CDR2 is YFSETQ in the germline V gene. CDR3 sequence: CASSFVTGTADTQYL. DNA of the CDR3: TGCGCCAGCAGCTTCGTGACAGGTACAGCAGATACGCAGTATTTG.

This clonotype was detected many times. CDR3 DNA: TGTGCCAGCAGTTACTCGGAAGGGACTGAAGCTTTCTTT. Its translation is CASSYSEGTEAFF. The chain links TRBV6-5 to TRBJ1-1; D not resolved. CDR3 length: 13 amino acids. Germline V gives CDR1 MNHEY, CDR2 SVGAGI. V lost 0 bases and J 5 bases, leaving 7 bases between the germline ends.

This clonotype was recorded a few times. In DNA, the CDR3 is TGTGCCAGCAGCAGTACGCCGGGACAGGGTGTTTTCAATGAGCAGTTCTTC. Translation gives CASSSTPGQGVFNEQFF. The V call is TRBV7-8, the J call TRBJ2-1; 9 bases are a match to TRBD1. This CDR3 comprises 17 residues. The V gene end was trimmed by 5 bases and the J gene end by 6 bases; junction bases not matched to a gene: 14. Germline CDR1 reads SGHVS; CDR2 reads FQNEAQ. Together with reference TRBV7-8 and TRBJ2-1, the CDR3 gives the full variable domain: GAGVSQSPRYKVAKRGQDVALRCDPISGHVSLFWYQQALGQGPEFLTYFQNEAQLDKSGLPSDRFFAERPEGSVSTLKIQRTQQEDSAVYLCASSSTPGQGVFNEQFFGPGTRLTVL.

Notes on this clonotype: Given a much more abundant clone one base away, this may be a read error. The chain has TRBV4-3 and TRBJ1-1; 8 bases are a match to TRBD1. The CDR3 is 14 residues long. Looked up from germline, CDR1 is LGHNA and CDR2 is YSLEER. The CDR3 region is CASSQGPGGTEASF. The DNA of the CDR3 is TGCGCCAGCAGCCAAGGTCCAGGGGGCACTGAAGCTTCCTTT.

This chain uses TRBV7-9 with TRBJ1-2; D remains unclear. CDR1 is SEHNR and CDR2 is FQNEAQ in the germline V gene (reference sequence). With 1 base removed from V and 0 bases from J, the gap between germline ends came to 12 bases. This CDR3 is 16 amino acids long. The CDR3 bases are TGTGCCAGCAGCTTAGATGTCCCTGCAGCTAACTATGGCTACACCTTC. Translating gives CASSLDVPAANYGYTF.

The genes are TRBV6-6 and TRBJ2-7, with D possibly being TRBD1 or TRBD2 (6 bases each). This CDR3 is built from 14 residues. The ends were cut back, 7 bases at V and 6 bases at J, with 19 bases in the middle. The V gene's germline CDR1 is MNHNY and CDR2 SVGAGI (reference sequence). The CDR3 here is CASTPTRGPSEQYF. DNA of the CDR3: TGTGCCAGCACCCCCACTCGGGGGCCCTCCGAGCAGTACTTC.